Below, 13 T cell receptor beta chains from the same sample are listed, as sequenced in a study of T cell responses to AZD1222 COVID-19 vaccine (dated by TCRdb to the early 2020s). The time point label, read with the paper, signifies: baseline before first vaccination. The library was produced with the immunoSEQ multiplex PCR assay. In its TCRdb copy, this immuneACCESS table keeps in-frame sequences only and misses some clones. Where compared with another copy, unresolved V genes explain less than half of these, and the others have no known cause. The table for this sample lists about 160,000 clones; 91% of them were counted only once. Jointly, the top ten make up 1.9% of the sample. The sample was peripheral blood, taken on day 0 of AZD1222 vaccination. These receptors were collected from an adult in good health.

J is TRBJ1-1 and V is TRBV19; 7 bases are a match to TRBD1. CDR1 and CDR2 (germline): LNHDA, SQIVND (reference sequence). CDR3 length: 17 residues. The J segment lost 6 bases and the V segment lost 5 bases, leaving 18 bases of the junction unmatched. The CDR3 coding sequence is TGTGCCAGTAGTCCGACGACAGGGCAAGGAAGAGAGTCTGAAGCTTTCTTT. Its translation is CASSPTTGQGRESEAFF.

J is TRBJ2-7 and V is TRBV21-1; the table's TRBD2 call for D was not verified on the DNA. TRBV21-1 is designated a pseudogene. This CDR3 is 21 amino acids long. CDR3 nucleotides: TGTGCCAGCAGCAAAAAAAGTCACCCCCTAGCGGGAGGGCCCTCGGGCTACGAGCAGTACTTC. Amino acids: CASSKKSHPLAGGPSGYEQYF.

J is TRBJ1-2 and V is TRBV9, with D possibly TRBD1 on 6 matching bases. V lost 0 bases and J 5 bases, leaving 17 bases between the germline ends. Germline CDR1 and CDR2: SGDLS and YYNGEE. The length of the CDR3 is 16 residues. CDR3 amino acids: CASSVGGTGLQYGYTF. CDR3 nucleotides: TGTGCCAGCAGCGTAGGAGGAACAGGGCTTCAATATGGCTACACCTTC.

As DNA, the CDR3 is TGTGCCACCAGCAGGGATAACCTAAATCTACAGGGCATCGGGGAGCTGTTTTTT. This encodes CATSRDNLNLQGIGELFF. The V call is TRBV15, the J call TRBJ2-2; D is possibly TRBD1 (6 bases). Germline CDR1 is LNHNV and CDR2 is YYDKDF (reference sequence). V lost 3 bases, J lost 7 bases, and 24 bases lay in between. The CDR3 is 18 amino acids.

The genes are TRBV6-2 or TRBV6-3 and TRBJ1-2; D is ambiguous. From germline, CDR1 is MNHEY and CDR2 SVGEGT. The V gene lost 6 bases and the J gene lost 6 bases, with 14 bases spanning the gap. The CDR3 has 13 amino acids. The CDR3 loop reads CASSWTQADGYTF. The DNA for the CDR3 is TGTGCCAGCAGCTGGACCCAGGCAGATGGCTACACCTTC.

The rearrangement links TRBV30 to TRBJ1-2, with D uncertain. The CDR3 sequence is 13 residues long. Germline-derived CDR1 and CDR2 are GTSNPN and SVGIG (reference sequence). Trimming cost V 0 bases and J 8 bases, with 13 bases left between them. The DNA of the CDR3 is TGTGCCTGGAGTGTAGAACAAGACGGGGGCTACACCTTC. This translates into CAWSVEQDGGYTF.

This clone was observed a single time. This sequence joins TRBV19 and TRBJ1-2; 7 bases agree with TRBD1. The CDR3 is 13 amino acids. V was pared by 3 bases and J by 6 bases, with 4 bases of the junction left unmatched. Germline V gene lookup returns CDR1 LNHDA and CDR2 SQIVND (reference sequence). The CDR3 DNA reads TGTGCCAGTAGTATCGGCCAGGGGGATGGCTACACCTTC. Translation: CASSIGQGDGYTF.

The chain combines TRBV6-1 with TRBJ1-5; TRBD1 might be the D (5 bases). CDR3 length: 14 amino acids. Germline CDR1 is MNHNS and CDR2 is SASEGT. Between the trimmed V and J ends, which lost 3 bases and 1 base, there was a span of 7 bases. The CDR3 region is CASSDQGSNQPQHF. CDR3 coding DNA: TGTGCCAGCAGTGATCAGGGAAGCAATCAGCCCCAGCATTTT.

This clone was seen more than once but under ten times. The chain recombines TRBV9 with TRBJ1-3; no definite D call. This CDR3 contains 15 residues. CDR1 is SGDLS and CDR2 is YYNGEE in the germline V gene. Trimming shortened V by 0 bases and J by 0 bases, and 7 bases separated the two germline ends. The CDR3 sequence: CASSVEQDSGNTIYF. The DNA for the CDR3 is TGTGCCAGCAGCGTAGAGCAGGACTCTGGAAACACCATATATTTT.

The chain combines TRBV19 with TRBJ1-2; possible D gene TRBD1, 5 bases. Germline values: CDR1 LNHDA, CDR2 SQIVND (reference sequence). The CDR3 totals 16 residues. V gave up 4 bases and J gave up 4 bases, with 19 bases separating them. The CDR3 sequence is CASSRRGQGGAYGYTF. In nucleotides, the CDR3 is TGTGCCAGTAGTAGAAGGGGCCAGGGTGGGGCCTATGGCTACACCTTC.

The chain combines TRBV19 with TRBJ1-1; D remains unclear. The germline CDR1 and CDR2 sequences are LNHDA and SQIVND (reference sequence). V was shortened by 6 bases and J by 1 base, with 6 bases between the two germline ends. The CDR3 is 12 residues long. The CDR3 spells CASRPGNTEAFF. The CDR3 region has the DNA TGTGCCAGTAGGCCGGGGAACACTGAAGCTTTCTTT.

Here the CDR3 reads CASSFTEAFF. The CDR3 DNA follows: TGTGCCAGCAGCTTTACTGAAGCTTTCTTT. The chain couples TRBV7-9 to TRBJ1-1; no firm D call. This CDR3 contains 10 residues. From germline, CDR1 is SEHNR and CDR2 FQNEAQ (reference sequence). Trimming stripped 3 bases from V and 5 bases from J, with 1 base between.

The chain is built from TRBV28 and TRBJ2-2; a possible D gene is TRBD1 (5 bases). The CDR3 totals 14 residues. Trimming removed 2 bases at V and 5 bases at J, with 9 bases between. Germline V gene data show CDR1 as MDHEN and CDR2 as SYDVKM. The chain's CDR3 is CASSLRGRTGELFF. The DNA of the CDR3 is TGTGCCAGCAGTTTAAGGGGTCGGACCGGGGAGCTGTTTTTT. The complete variable domain, with remaining parts taken from reference TRBV28 and TRBJ2-2, reads DVKVTQSSRYLVKRTGEKVFLECVQDMDHENMFWYRQDPGLGLRLIYFSYDVKMKEKGDIPEGYSVSREKKERFSLILESASTNQTSMYLCASSLRGRTGELFFGEGSRLTVL.